The table lists the clone carrying this T cell receptor (beta chain) with a few counts. Its antigen is as yet unknown. Per sample, at least 6 micrograms of total RNA were extracted. V shed 4 bases and J shed 15 bases, with 20 bases lying between them. The germline gives CDR1 SGHRS, CDR2 YFSETQ. This CDR3 contains 13 residues. The second PCR ran about 6 to 11 cycles with a sample-barcoded 5' primer and J-beta primers. Each CDR3 protein is one row after TCRdb ran MiXCR on the 5' RACE reads. The sample records about 810,000 distinct CDR3 sequences, roughly 35% being singletons. The data stem from a study of blood T cells in healthy people across ages. Whole-study results and caveats: Any conclusive comparison of naive versus antigen-experienced cells was prevented by using unsorted PBMCs.

Sequencing was done on a sample of blood. The sequence was collected from a man between 18 and 29 years old in good health. V usage is TRBV5-1 and J usage is TRBJ2-1; D possibly corresponds to TRBD1 (6 bases). The CDR3 sequence is CASSTDSPDRAFF. Written as DNA, the CDR3 is TGCGCCAGCAGCACGGACAGTCCCGACCGGGCGTTCTTC.